The source of this T cell receptor (beta chain) is a study of graft-versus-host responses after intestinal transplantation (dated by TCRdb to about 2021). Concerning the study at large: Recipients received multivisceral, liver-intestinal, or isolated intestinal transplants. Every recipient was given anti-thymocyte globulin induction, then maintenance tacrolimus and steroids for 3 to 4 years. Bulk TCR-beta CDR3 sequencing was used to track graft-versus-host and host-versus-graft alloreactive T cell clones in the graft, circulation and bone marrow after intestinal transplantation. Alloreactive clones were identified by sequencing pre-transplant mixed lymphocyte reaction products and comparing these products with unstimulated pre-transplant donor and recipient T cells. Of the roughly 25 intestinal transplant recipients enrolled in the cohort, one of whom was a retransplant, a few patients without pretransplant specimens were excluded. A peak of at least 4% donor T cells among recipient peripheral blood mononuclear cells was the definition used for donor T cell macrochimerism. Samples from three later patients were sequenced in-house on an Illumina MiSeq with MiXCR processing rather than by the commercial service.

Libraries came from the immunoSEQ multiplex PCR assay. For most patients, genomic DNA was isolated with the Qiagen DNeasy Blood and Tissue Kit and sent frozen to Adaptive Biotechnologies for TCR sequencing. Adaptive Biotechnologies carried out high-throughput TCR-beta CDR3 sequencing of genomic DNA for most patients. The original pipeline was this. TCR sequencing data for roughly 20 patients were retrieved from Adaptive's ImmunoSEQ software; three other patients were processed with MiXCR and VDJtools. To correct CD4 versus CD8 sorting errors, any sequence found in both subsets at a frequency ratio below 5:1 was removed. Because the origin of CDR3 nucleotide sequences shared between donor and recipient could not be assigned, those sequences were removed. To count as alloreactive, a clone needed at least 2-fold expansion over unstimulated cells and a minimum CFSE-low frequency of 0.002% (template counts) or 0.001% (read counts). A clone was considered mappable if detected in the sequenced pre-transplant spleen, lymph node, or MLR CFSE-low populations of the donor or recipient. Cumulative frequency of alloreactive clones was calculated as a percentage of all sequences weighted by copy number. Held by TCRdb, this immuneACCESS table contains in-frame sequences only and omits some clones. Under half of the omission traces to an unresolved V gene where checked; the cause of the rest is unknown. For V, J and clone size, that table is used; D and trimming come from the DNA. The sample table contains some 110,000 clones; only one count was recorded for 93% of them. Jointly, the top ten make up around 1% of the sample.

This specimen's time point label, per the study, means: cells obtained before transplantation from donor or recipient. CD3+CD4+ and CD3+CD8+ populations were FACS-sorted from unstimulated pre-transplant donor and recipient cells taken from spleen or lymph nodes. Comment on this clone: The target of this receptor is not known. One base away there is no much larger clone; base qualities are not given.

What the authors observed across the whole study: Early after transplant, peak levels of circulating GvH clones were associated with declines in HvG clones. In patients with donor T cell macrochimerism, the allografts had high GvH to HvG T cell clonal ratios. GvH clones were detected in recipient bone marrow, and some of these GvH clones were observed earlier in ileal mucosa or blood, consistent with an intestinal mucosal origin. The conclusions were limited by the relatively low number and heterogeneity of the intestinal transplant patients.

Including cysteine and phenylalanine, the CDR3 has 14 amino acids. Only the CDR3 DNA is retained, 42 bases long and in frame from the first base. V ends up 3 bases short and J 5 bases short, with an unmatched junction base count of 5. From the germline V gene, CDR1 is KGHSH and CDR2 is LQKENI. Recombination linked TRBV18 to TRBJ2-7, with 9 bases in between that match TRBD1. The clonotype originates from a human donor who was the organ donor for an intestinal transplant. The sequences come from unstimulated CD8+ T cells sorted from spleen or lymph node cells, collected before transplant. The nucleotide sequence is given as TGTGCCAGCTCACCGGACAGGGGCGCCGACGAGCAGTACTTC. This is translated as CASSPDRGADEQYF.